These 18 T cell receptor beta chains were all obtained from the same sample, sequenced in a study of blood T cell repertoires in COVID-19 (dated by TCRdb to 2020 to 2022). Library creation used the immunoSEQ multiplex PCR assay. The table was pulled from immuneACCESS by TCRdb, which kept in-frame rearrangements only. Such tables lose some clones; where checked, under half of the loss comes from unresolved V genes, and the rest has no known cause. This sample is represented by 290,000 or so clones; approximately 86% of them were singletons. The ten largest clonotypes hold over 2.5% of the sample. Sequenced input: PBMCs or T cells enriched from blood (not recorded which). Receptor source: a woman aged 18-30 years who had recovered from COVID-19.

The chain couples TRBV6-2 or TRBV6-3 to TRBJ2-2; 9 bases map to TRBD2. Looked up from germline, CDR1 is MNHEY and CDR2 is SVGEGT. The CDR3 sequence is 16 residues long. The V segment lost 5 bases and the J segment 4 bases; nucleotides outside the gene matches: 8. The CDR3 protein is CASSRLRGGRTGELFF. The CDR3, as DNA: TGTGCCAGCAGTCGTTTGCGGGGGGGACGCACCGGGGAGCTGTTTTTT.

This clone was counted between two and nine times. This chain connects TRBV6-2 or TRBV6-3 to TRBJ2-7, with TRBD2 identical over 11 bases. V was pared by 5 bases and J by 2 bases, with 2 bases of the junction left unmatched. Germline values: CDR1 MNHEY, CDR2 SVGEGT. CDR3 size: 14 residues. CDR3 DNA sequence: TGTGCCAGCAGTATTAGCGGGGGGGCCTACGAGCAGTACTTC. Its translation: CASSISGGAYEQYF.

The CDR3 is CAIRRDFSNQPQHF. As DNA, the CDR3 is TGTGCCATTAGGAGGGATTTTAGCAATCAGCCCCAGCATTTT. This chain links TRBV6-5 with TRBJ1-5; D unclear. This CDR3 region has 14 residues. Germline values: CDR1 MNHEY, CDR2 SVGAGI. Trimming shortened V by 10 bases and J by 0 bases, and 13 bases separated the two germline ends.

The rearrangement links TRBV19 to TRBJ2-7; D gene ambiguous. The CDR3 is made up of 14 amino acids. Germline CDR1 reads LNHDA; CDR2 reads SQIVND (reference sequence). Trimming removed 1 base at V and 2 bases at J, with 9 bases between. CDR3 loop: CASSIVATTYEQYF. The CDR3 DNA reads as TGTGCCAGTAGTATAGTGGCCACAACCTACGAGCAGTACTTC.

V and J are TRBV5-4 and TRBJ2-1; 10 bases map to TRBD2. The CDR3 is 14 residues long. Germline V lookup: CDR1 SGHNT, CDR2 YYREEE (reference sequence). V was clipped by 4 bases and J by 5 bases; unmatched bases: 3. In nucleotides, the CDR3 is TGTGCCAGCAGCCTAGGACTAGCGGACAATGAGCAGTTCTTC. It specifies CASSLGLADNEQFF.

This chain's CDR3 is CASSWDRDPGELFF. CDR3 DNA: TGTGCCAGCAGCTGGGACAGGGACCCCGGGGAGCTGTTTTTT. This sequence joins TRBV5-6 and TRBJ2-2; TRBD1 matches 9 bases. Germline CDR1 reads SGHDT; CDR2 reads YYEEEE. V was pared by 3 bases and J by 6 bases, with 3 bases of the junction left unmatched. This CDR3 comprises 14 residues.

The chain couples TRBV27 to TRBJ2-5; D ambiguous. This CDR3 is 16 amino acids long. Germline lookup yields CDR1 MNHEY and CDR2 SMNVEV (reference sequence). V lost 2 bases and J 1 base, leaving 14 bases between the germline ends. The CDR3 region is CASSLTIARSQETQYF. CDR3 nucleotide sequence: TGTGCCAGCAGTTTAACCATCGCCAGATCCCAAGAGACCCAGTACTTC.

The gene calls are TRBV6-6 and TRBJ2-5, with D hard to call. There are 14 residues in the CDR3. V gave up 0 bases and J gave up 4 bases, with 9 bases separating them. Germline CDR1 and CDR2: MNHNY and SVGAGI (reference sequence). The CDR3 bases are TGTGCCAGCAGTTACTCGAATCCCGGAGAGACCCAGTACTTC. Encoded protein: CASSYSNPGETQYF.

The chain carries TRBV28 and TRBJ2-1; 8 bases align to TRBD2. The J segment lost 7 bases and the V segment lost 10 bases, leaving 6 bases of the junction unmatched. The CDR3 has 12 residues. Germline lookup yields CDR1 MDHEN and CDR2 SYDVKM. The DNA of the CDR3 is TGTGCCATCGCCCCGGGGGGGAATGAGCAGTTCTTC. Translated, it gives CAIAPGGNEQFF.

This clone was observed once. The chain has TRBV27 and TRBJ2-6, with TRBD1 as a possible D gene (6 bases). Germline V gene sequence: CDR1 MNHEY, CDR2 SMNVEV (reference sequence). This CDR3 is 16 amino acids long. Trimming stripped 4 bases from V and 5 bases from J, with 15 bases between. The CDR3: CASSSQRTARANVLTF. CDR3 coding DNA: TGTGCCAGCAGTTCCCAAAGGACAGCCCGGGCCAACGTCCTGACTTTC.

V usage is TRBV3-1 (or the pseudogene TRBV3-2) and J usage is TRBJ2-2; no clear D. Germline values: CDR1 LGHDT, CDR2 YNNKEL (reference sequence). V lost 4 bases, J lost 8 bases, and 14 bases lay in between. The CDR3 extends over 14 amino acids. The CDR3 nucleotides read TGTGCCAGCAGCCCCCGTGCAGTCGAAGGGGAGCTGTTTTTT. Residues: CASSPRAVEGELFF.

V usage is TRBV7-2 and J usage is TRBJ2-7, with 8 bases matching TRBD2. The germline gives CDR1 SGHTA, CDR2 FQGNSA. The CDR3 is made up of 15 amino acids. Trimming took 2 bases from V and 0 from J; bases not matched to a gene: 3. CDR3 amino acids: CASSLQAGDSYEQYF. In DNA form, the CDR3 reads TGTGCCAGCAGCTTACAAGCGGGGGACTCCTACGAGCAGTACTTC.

V usage is TRBV5-1 and J usage is TRBJ2-3; D not certain. V shed 2 bases and J shed 1 base, with 8 bases lying between them. Per the germline V gene, CDR1 is SGHRS and CDR2 is YFSETQ. CDR3 length: 14 residues. CDR3 loop: CASSFGSGTDTQYF. CDR3 DNA sequence: TGCGCCAGCAGCTTCGGGTCCGGCACAGATACGCAGTATTTT.

The V call is TRBV19, the J call TRBJ2-3; 8 bases map to TRBD2. From germline, CDR1 is LNHDA and CDR2 SQIVND (reference sequence). The CDR3 covers 16 residues. V lost 3 bases to trimming and J lost 3 bases; unmatched junction nucleotides: 8. For the CDR3, the DNA is TGTGCCAGTAGTATCCCTCAGCGGGAGATGACAGATACGCAGTATTTT. It is translated as CASSIPQREMTDTQYF.

The chain has TRBV7-9 and TRBJ1-6; weak D call: TRBD1 (6 bases). Germline V gene lookup returns CDR1 SEHNR and CDR2 FQNEAQ (reference sequence). The CDR3 runs 15 residues. V dropped 1 base and J dropped 5 bases, with 9 bases sitting between them. As DNA, the CDR3 is TGTGCCAGCAGCTTAGGGGCAGGGGATAATTCACCCCTCCACTTT. Amino acids: CASSLGAGDNSPLHF.

This chain joins TRBV5-1 and TRBJ2-1; 11 bases line up with TRBD2. V lost 4 bases, J lost 6 bases, and 9 bases stayed unmatched. Germline assignment: CDR1 SGHRS and CDR2 YFSETQ. The CDR3 consists of 16 residues. CDR3 DNA sequence: TGCGCCAGCAGCACCGTCCTAGCGGGAGGCTCCAATGAGCAGTTCTTC. Protein sequence: CASSTVLAGGSNEQFF.

The rearrangement joins TRBV5-4 to TRBJ1-1; D ambiguous. This CDR3 has 15 amino acids. Trimming stripped 0 bases from V and 2 bases from J, with 11 bases between. In germline, CDR1 is SGHNT, CDR2 YYREEE (reference sequence). This CDR3 is CASSLDSPANTEAFF. As DNA, the CDR3 is TGTGCCAGCAGCTTGGACAGTCCAGCAAACACTGAAGCTTTCTTT.

V usage is TRBV30 and J usage is TRBJ1-2; D remains unclear. Trimming stripped 0 bases from V and 2 bases from J, with 10 bases between. The CDR3 totals 14 residues. Germline lookup yields CDR1 GTSNPN and CDR2 SVGIG (reference sequence). The CDR3 DNA follows: TGTGCCTGGAGTGTACCGGGAATCAACTATGGCTACACCTTC. It encodes CAWSVPGINYGYTF.